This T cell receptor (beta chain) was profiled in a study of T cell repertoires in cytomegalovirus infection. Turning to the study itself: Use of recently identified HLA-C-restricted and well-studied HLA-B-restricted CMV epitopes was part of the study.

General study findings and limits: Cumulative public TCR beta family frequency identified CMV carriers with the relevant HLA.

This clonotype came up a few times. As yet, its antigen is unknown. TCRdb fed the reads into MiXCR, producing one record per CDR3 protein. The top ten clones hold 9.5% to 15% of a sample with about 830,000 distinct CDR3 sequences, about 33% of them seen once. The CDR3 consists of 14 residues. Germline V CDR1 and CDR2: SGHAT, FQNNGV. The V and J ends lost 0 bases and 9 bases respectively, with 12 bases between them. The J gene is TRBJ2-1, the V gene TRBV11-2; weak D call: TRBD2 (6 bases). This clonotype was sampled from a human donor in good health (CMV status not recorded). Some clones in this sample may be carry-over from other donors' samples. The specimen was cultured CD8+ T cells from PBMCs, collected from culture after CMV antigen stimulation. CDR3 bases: TGTGCCAGCAGCTTAGAGCGGGGTCAGCTTGAGCAGTTCTTC. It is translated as CASSLERGQLEQFF.